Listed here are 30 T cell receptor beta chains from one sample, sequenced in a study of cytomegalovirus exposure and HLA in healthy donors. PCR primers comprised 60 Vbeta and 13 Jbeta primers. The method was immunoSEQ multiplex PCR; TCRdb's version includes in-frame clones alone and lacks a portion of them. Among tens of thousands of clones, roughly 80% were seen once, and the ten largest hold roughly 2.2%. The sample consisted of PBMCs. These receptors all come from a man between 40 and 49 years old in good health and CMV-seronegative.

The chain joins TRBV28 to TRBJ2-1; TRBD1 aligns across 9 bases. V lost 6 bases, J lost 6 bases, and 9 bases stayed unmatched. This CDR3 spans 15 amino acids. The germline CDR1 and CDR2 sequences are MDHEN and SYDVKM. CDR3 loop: CASRKGQGSINEQFF. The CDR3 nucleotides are TGTGCCAGCAGAAAGGGACAGGGCAGTATCAATGAGCAGTTCTTC.

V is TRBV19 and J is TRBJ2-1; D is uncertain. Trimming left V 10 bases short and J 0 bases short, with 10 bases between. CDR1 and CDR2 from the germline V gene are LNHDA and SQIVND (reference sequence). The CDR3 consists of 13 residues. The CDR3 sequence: CATTSGSYNEQFF. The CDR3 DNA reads TGTGCCACTACGTCGGGCTCCTACAATGAGCAGTTCTTC.

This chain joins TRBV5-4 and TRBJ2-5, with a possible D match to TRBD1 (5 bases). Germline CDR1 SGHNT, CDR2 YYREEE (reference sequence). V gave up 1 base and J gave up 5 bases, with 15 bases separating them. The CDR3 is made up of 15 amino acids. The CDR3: CASSLPGIGEETQYF. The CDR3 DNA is TGTGCCAGCAGCTTGCCAGGGATCGGCGAGGAGACCCAGTACTTC.

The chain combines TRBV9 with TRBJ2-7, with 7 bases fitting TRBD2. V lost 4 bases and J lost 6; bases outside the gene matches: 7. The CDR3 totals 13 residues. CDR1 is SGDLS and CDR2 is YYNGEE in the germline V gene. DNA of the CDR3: TGTGCCAGCAGCCGGGACTATTCGGGCGAGCAGTACTTC. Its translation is CASSRDYSGEQYF.

The CDR3, as DNA: TGTGCCAGCAGTCCTCAAGTGGGGACAGCTACCTACGAGCAGTACTTC. Protein: CASSPQVGTATYEQYF. The chain is built from TRBV6-6 and TRBJ2-7, with TRBD1 matching 7 bases. V dropped 5 bases and J dropped 2; count of bases not matched to a gene: 12. Germline CDR1 reads MNHNY; CDR2 reads SVGAGI (reference sequence). The CDR3 has 16 residues.

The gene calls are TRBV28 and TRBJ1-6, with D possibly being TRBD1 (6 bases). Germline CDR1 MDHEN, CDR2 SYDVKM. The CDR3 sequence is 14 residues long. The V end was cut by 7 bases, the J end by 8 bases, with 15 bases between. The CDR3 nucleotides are TGTGCCAGCAAATCGGGACAAGGTTATTCACCCCTCCACTTT. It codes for CASKSGQGYSPLHF.

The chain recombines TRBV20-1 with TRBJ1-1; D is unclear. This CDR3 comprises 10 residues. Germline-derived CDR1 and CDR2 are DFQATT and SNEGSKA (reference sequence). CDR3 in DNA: TGCAGAGCTGAGCAACCCCGGGGTTTCTTT. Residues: CRAEQPRGFF.

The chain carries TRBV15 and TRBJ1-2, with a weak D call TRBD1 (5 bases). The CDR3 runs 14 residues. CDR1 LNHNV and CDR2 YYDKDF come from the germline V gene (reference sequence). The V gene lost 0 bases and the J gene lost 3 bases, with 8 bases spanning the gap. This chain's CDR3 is CATSREEGDYGYTF. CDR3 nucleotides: TGTGCCACCAGCAGAGAGGAAGGGGACTATGGCTACACCTTC.

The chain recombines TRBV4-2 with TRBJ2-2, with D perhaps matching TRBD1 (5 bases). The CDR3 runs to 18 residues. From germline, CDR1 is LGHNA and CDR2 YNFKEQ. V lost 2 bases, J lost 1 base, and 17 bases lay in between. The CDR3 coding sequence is TGTGCCAGCAGCCAAAGGATCTTAGACAGAAGGAACACCGGGGAGCTGTTTTTT. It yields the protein CASSQRILDRRNTGELFF.

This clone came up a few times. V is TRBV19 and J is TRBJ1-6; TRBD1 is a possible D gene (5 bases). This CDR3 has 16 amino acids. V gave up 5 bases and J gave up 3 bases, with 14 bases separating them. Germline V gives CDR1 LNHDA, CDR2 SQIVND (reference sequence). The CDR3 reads CASSARQKYYNSPLHF. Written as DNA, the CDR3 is TGTGCCAGTAGTGCCAGACAGAAATACTATAATTCACCCCTCCACTTT. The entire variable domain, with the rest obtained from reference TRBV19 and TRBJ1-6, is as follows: DGGITQSPKYLFRKEGQNVTLSCEQNLNHDAMYWYRQDPGQGLRLIYYSQIVNDFQKGDIAEGYSVSREKKESFPLTVTSAQKNPTAFYLCASSARQKYYNSPLHFGNGTRLTVT.

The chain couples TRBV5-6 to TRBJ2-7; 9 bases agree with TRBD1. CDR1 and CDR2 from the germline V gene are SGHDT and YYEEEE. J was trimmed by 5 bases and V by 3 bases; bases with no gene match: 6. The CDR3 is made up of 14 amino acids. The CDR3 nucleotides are TGTGCCAGCAGCTGGATACAGGGGGCCCACGAGCAGTACTTC. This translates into CASSWIQGAHEQYF.

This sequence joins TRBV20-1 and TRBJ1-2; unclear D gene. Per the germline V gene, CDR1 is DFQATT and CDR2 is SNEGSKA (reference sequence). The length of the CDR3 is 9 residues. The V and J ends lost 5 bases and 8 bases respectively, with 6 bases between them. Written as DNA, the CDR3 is TGCAGTGCTCTAGACGGCTACACCTTC. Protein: CSALDGYTF.

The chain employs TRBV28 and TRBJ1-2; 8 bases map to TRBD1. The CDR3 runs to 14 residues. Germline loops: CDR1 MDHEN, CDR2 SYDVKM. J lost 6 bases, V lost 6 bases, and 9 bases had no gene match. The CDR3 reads CASREGQGRDGYTF. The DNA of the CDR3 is TGTGCCAGCAGAGAAGGACAGGGTAGGGATGGCTACACCTTC.

CDR3 in DNA: TGTGCCTGCGCTATAAAACAGGGGACCTACGAGCAGTACTTC. It specifies CACAIKQGTYEQYF. The chain couples TRBV6-6 to TRBJ2-7; 7 positions agree with TRBD1. CDR3 length: 14 residues. V lost 11 bases, J lost 2 bases, and 12 bases stayed unmatched. Germline-derived CDR1 and CDR2 are MNHNY and SVGAGI (reference sequence).

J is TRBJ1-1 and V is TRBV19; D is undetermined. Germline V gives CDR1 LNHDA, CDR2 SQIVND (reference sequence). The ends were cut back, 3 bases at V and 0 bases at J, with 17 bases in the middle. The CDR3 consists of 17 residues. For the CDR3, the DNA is TGTGCCAGTAGTATTATCGGGGTGAGTGGGGTGAACACTGAAGCTTTCTTT. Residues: CASSIIGVSGVNTEAFF.

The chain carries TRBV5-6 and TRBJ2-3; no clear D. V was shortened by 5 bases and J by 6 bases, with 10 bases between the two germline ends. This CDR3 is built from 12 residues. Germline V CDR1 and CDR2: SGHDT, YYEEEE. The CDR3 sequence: CASSPLADTQYF. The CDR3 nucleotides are TGTGCCAGCAGTCCCCTCGCGGATACGCAGTATTTT. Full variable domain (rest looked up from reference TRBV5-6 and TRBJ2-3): DAGVTQSPTHLIKTRGQQVTLRCSPKSGHDTVSWYQQALGQGPQFIFQYYEEEERQRGNFPDRFSGHQFPNYSSELNVNALLLGDSALYLCASSPLADTQYFGPGTRLTVL.

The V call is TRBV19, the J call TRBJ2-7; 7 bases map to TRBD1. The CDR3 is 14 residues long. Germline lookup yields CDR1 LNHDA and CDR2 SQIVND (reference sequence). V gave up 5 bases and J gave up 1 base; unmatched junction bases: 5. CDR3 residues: CASSVGTASYEQYF. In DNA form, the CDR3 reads TGTGCCAGTAGTGTTGGGACAGCTTCCTACGAGCAGTACTTC.

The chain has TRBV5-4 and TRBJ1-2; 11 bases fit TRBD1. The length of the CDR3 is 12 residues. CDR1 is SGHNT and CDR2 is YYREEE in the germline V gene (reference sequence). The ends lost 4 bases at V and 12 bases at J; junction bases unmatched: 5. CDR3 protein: CASSPGTGGNTF. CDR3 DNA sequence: TGTGCCAGCAGCCCAGGGACAGGGGGGAACACCTTC.

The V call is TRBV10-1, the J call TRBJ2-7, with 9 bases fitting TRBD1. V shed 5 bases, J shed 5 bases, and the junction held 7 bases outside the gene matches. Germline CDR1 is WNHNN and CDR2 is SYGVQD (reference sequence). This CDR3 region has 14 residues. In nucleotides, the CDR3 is TGCGCCAGCAGTCCCGGGACAGGGCTGGACGAGCAGTACTTC. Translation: CASSPGTGLDEQYF.

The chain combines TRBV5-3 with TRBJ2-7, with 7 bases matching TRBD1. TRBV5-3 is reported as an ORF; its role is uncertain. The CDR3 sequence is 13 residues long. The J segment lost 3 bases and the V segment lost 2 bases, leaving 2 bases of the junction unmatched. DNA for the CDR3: TGTGCCAGAAGCTTCGGGACAGACTACGAGCAGTACTTC. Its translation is CARSFGTDYEQYF.

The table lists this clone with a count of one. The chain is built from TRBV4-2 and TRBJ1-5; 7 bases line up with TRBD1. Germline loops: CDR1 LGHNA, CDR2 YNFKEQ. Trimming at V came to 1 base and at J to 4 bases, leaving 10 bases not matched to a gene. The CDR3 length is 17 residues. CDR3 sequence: CASSQALTGQHNQPQHF. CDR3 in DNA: TGTGCCAGCAGCCAAGCATTAACGGGACAGCATAATCAGCCCCAGCATTTT.

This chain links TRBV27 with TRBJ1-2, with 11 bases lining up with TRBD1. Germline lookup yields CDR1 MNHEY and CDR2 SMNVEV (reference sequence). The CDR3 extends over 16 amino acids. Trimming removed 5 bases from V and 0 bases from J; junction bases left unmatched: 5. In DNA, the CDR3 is TGTGCCAGCAGTCCCGGGACAGGGGGATCTAACTATGGCTACACCTTC. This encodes CASSPGTGGSNYGYTF.

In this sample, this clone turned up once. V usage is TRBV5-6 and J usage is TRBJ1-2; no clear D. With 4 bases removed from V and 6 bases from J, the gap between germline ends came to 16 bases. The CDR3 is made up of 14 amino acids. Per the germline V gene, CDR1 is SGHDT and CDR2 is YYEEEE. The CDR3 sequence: CASSGGQVVHGYTF. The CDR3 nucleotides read TGTGCCAGCAGCGGCGGGCAGGTGGTCCATGGCTACACCTTC.

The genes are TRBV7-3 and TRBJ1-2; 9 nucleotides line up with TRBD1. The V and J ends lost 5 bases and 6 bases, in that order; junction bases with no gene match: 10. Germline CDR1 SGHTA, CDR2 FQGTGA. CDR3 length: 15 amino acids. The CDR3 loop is CASSANLDRGDGYTF. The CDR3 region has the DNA TGTGCCAGCAGCGCCAACCTCGACAGGGGGGATGGCTACACCTTC.

CDR3: CASSLLVTEAFF. As DNA, the CDR3 is TGTGCCAGCAGTTTGTTAGTCACTGAAGCTTTCTTT. The chain uses TRBV28 and TRBJ1-1; D is unclear. This CDR3 region has 12 residues. V was trimmed by 3 bases and J by 4 bases, leaving 6 bases between them. Germline assignment: CDR1 MDHEN and CDR2 SYDVKM.

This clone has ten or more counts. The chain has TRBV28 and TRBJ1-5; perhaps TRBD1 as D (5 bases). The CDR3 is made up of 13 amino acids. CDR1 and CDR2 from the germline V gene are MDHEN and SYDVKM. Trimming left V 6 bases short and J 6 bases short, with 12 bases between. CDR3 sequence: CASREGAAQPQHF. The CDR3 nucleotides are TGTGCCAGCAGGGAAGGGGCTGCTCAGCCCCAGCATTTT. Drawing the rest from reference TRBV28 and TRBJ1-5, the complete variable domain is DVKVTQSSRYLVKRTGEKVFLECVQDMDHENMFWYRQDPGLGLRLIYFSYDVKMKEKGDIPEGYSVSREKKERFSLILESASTNQTSMYLCASREGAAQPQHFGDGTRLSIL.

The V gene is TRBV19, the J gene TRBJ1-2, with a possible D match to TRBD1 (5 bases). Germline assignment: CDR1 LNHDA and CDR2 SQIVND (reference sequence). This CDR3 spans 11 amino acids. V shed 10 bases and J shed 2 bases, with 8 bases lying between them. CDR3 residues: CAIQGNYGYTF. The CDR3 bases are TGTGCCATCCAGGGAAACTATGGCTACACCTTC.

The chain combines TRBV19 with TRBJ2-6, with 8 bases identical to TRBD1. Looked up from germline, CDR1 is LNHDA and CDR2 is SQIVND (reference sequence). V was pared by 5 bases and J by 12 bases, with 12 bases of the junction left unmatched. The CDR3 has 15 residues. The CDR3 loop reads CASSPKRTGPPVLTF. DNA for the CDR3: TGTGCCAGTAGTCCCAAACGGACAGGGCCCCCCGTCCTGACTTTC.

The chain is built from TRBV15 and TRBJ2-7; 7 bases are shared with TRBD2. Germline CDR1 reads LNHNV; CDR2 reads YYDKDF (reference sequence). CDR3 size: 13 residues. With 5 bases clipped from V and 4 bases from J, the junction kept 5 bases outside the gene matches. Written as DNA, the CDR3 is TGTGCCACCAGCCGTGCTAGCGGATACGAGCAGTACTTC. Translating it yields CATSRASGYEQYF.

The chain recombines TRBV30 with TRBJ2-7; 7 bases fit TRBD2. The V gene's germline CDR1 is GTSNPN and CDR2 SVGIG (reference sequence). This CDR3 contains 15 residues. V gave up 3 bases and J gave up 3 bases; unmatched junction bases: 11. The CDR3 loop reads CAWSVLGGSNYEQYF. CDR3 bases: TGTGCCTGGAGCGTCTTGGGGGGGTCAAACTACGAGCAGTACTTC.